Presented here are 13 T cell receptor beta chains from one specimen sequenced in a study of technical replicates of blood from a few donors. Libraries were prepared by immunoSEQ multiplex PCR; TCRdb keeps only in-frame clonotypes and omits some of them. There are 91,000 or so clones in the sample; roughly 95% occur only once, and less than 0.35% lies in the top ten. Sequencing was performed on T cells isolated from PBMCs. These receptor sequences come from a human donor in good health.

This clone came up a few times. The V call is TRBV25-1, the J call TRBJ2-7, with D perhaps TRBD2 (6 bases). V was shortened by 3 bases and J by 6 bases, with 9 bases between the two germline ends. The CDR3 is made up of 12 amino acids. Germline V gene lookup returns CDR1 MGHDK and CDR2 SYGVNS. CDR3 protein: CASSDLTSEQYF. Written as DNA, the CDR3 is TGTGCCAGCAGTGACCTGACTAGCGAGCAGTACTTC.

The rearrangement links TRBV19 to TRBJ2-3; D might be TRBD2 (6 bases). Between the trimmed V and J ends, which lost 4 bases and 2 bases, there was a span of 7 bases. Germline lookup yields CDR1 LNHDA and CDR2 SQIVND (reference sequence). This CDR3 contains 13 residues. CDR3 protein: CASSKGLTDTQYF. In DNA, the CDR3 is TGTGCCAGTAGTAAGGGACTCACAGATACGCAGTATTTT.

The chain links TRBV18 to TRBJ1-5; a weak D match, TRBD1 (6 bases). V was pared by 4 bases and J by 1 base, with 11 bases between. Germline V gene lookup returns CDR1 KGHSH and CDR2 LQKENI. CDR3 length: 15 residues. The CDR3: CASSRWTESNQPQHF. The CDR3 nucleotides read TGTGCCAGCTCACGCTGGACAGAGAGCAATCAGCCCCAGCATTTT.

The V and J genes are TRBV27 and TRBJ2-1; a weak D match, TRBD2 (6 bases). The CDR3 runs to 18 residues. V lost 1 base to trimming and J lost 3 bases, with 19 bases between them. Germline CDR1 is MNHEY and CDR2 is SMNVEV (reference sequence). CDR3 amino acids: CASSLWGGSSGYYNEQFF. CDR3 in DNA: TGTGCCAGCAGTTTATGGGGAGGAAGTAGCGGATACTACAATGAGCAGTTCTTC.

The chain links TRBV5-6 to TRBJ1-2; the D is unclear. Germline V gene sequence: CDR1 SGHDT, CDR2 YYEEEE. V was shortened by 0 bases and J by 4 bases, with 7 bases between the two germline ends. This CDR3 comprises 13 residues. The CDR3 DNA is TGTGCCAGCAGCTTGGCCAGTGGCTATGGCTACACCTTC. It codes for CASSLASGYGYTF.

The J gene is TRBJ1-6, the V gene TRBV2; D is uncertain. The V gene lost 7 bases and the J gene lost 8 bases, with 12 bases spanning the gap. The CDR3 consists of 13 residues. Germline V CDR1 and CDR2: SNHLY, FYNNEI. DNA of the CDR3: TGTGCCAGCAAGGAGGAGGCAGATTCACCCCTCCACTTT. Amino acid sequence: CASKEEADSPLHF.

The V call is TRBV7-9, the J call TRBJ1-3, with D uncertain. CDR3 length: 13 amino acids. CDR1 and CDR2 (germline): SEHNR, FQNEAQ (reference sequence). Trimming shortened V by 4 bases and J by 1 base, and 5 bases separated the two germline ends. For the CDR3, the DNA is TGTGCCAGCAGCTCGACATCTGGAAACACCATATATTTT. This encodes CASSSTSGNTIYF.

The chain combines TRBV10-3 with TRBJ1-2; D is unclear. With 0 bases removed from V and 4 bases from J, the gap between germline ends came to 9 bases. CDR3 length: 14 residues. CDR1 is ENHRY and CDR2 is SYGVKD in the germline V gene. This chain's CDR3 is CAISESNNVYGYTF. The CDR3 DNA is TGTGCCATCAGTGAGTCAAACAACGTCTATGGCTACACCTTC.

The chain couples TRBV1 to TRBJ1-2. TRBV1 is a pseudogene segment. The CDR3 length is 12 residues. The CDR3 region has the DNA TGCACCAGCAGCCAGCCGGGGGACGGCTACACCTTC. Translated, it gives CTSSQPGDGYTF.

The V call is TRBV19, the J call TRBJ2-3; the D gene is possibly TRBD2 (5 bases). Germline lookup yields CDR1 LNHDA and CDR2 SQIVND (reference sequence). V dropped 6 bases and J dropped 6 bases, with 10 bases sitting between them. The CDR3 runs 12 residues. CDR3 sequence reads: CASRAGLDTQYF. CDR3 nucleotides: TGTGCCAGTAGGGCGGGCCTGGATACGCAGTATTTT.

V and J are TRBV6-6 and TRBJ1-4; 7 nucleotides agree with TRBD1. With 5 bases clipped from V and 0 bases from J, the junction kept 6 bases outside the gene matches. The CDR3 is 16 residues long. Germline V gene lookup returns CDR1 MNHNY and CDR2 SVGAGI (reference sequence). CDR3 sequence: CASSTRTGATNEKLFF. In nucleotides, the CDR3 is TGTGCCAGCAGTACAAGGACAGGTGCAACTAATGAAAAACTGTTTTTT.

This chain links TRBV18 with TRBJ2-1; 7 nucleotides agree with TRBD2. This CDR3 is built from 17 residues. Germline CDR1 KGHSH, CDR2 LQKENI. V lost 0 bases and J lost 3; bases outside the gene matches: 8. The DNA for the CDR3 is TGTGCCAGCTCACCACCCCAAGCCGGGAGGTACTACAATGAGCAGTTCTTC. Translated: CASSPPQAGRYYNEQFF.

J is TRBJ1-4 and V is TRBV5-6, with D unclear. The germline V gene encodes CDR1 SGHDT and CDR2 YYEEEE. The CDR3 has 16 residues. V shed 4 bases and J shed 0 bases, with 13 bases lying between them. CDR3 nucleotide sequence: TGTGCCAGCAGCCCGGACGGGATCGCAACTAATGAAAAACTGTTTTTT. Its translation is CASSPDGIATNEKLFF.